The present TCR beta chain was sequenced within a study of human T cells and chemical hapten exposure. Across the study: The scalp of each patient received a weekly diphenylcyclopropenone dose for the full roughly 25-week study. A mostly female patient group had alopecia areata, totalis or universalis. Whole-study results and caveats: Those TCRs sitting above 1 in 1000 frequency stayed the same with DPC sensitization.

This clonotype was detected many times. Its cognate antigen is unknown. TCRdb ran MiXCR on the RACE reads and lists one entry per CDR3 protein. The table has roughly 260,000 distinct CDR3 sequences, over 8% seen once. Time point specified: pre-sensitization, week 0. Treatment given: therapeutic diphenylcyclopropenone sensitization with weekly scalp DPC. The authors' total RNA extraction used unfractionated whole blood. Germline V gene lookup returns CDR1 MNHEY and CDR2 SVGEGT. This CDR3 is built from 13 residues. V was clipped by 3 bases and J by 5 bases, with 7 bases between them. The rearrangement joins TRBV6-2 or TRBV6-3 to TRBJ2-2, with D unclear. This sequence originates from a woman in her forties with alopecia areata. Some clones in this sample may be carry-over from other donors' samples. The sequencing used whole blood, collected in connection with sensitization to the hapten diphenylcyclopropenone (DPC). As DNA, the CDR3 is TGTGCCAGCAGTTATCGGCGGACCGGGGAGCTGTTTTTT. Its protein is CASSYRRTGELFF.